Each of the 24 T cell receptor beta chains below was sequenced from the same sample in a study of blood T cell repertoires in COVID-19. Some clones are missing from TCRdb's copy, which holds only in-frame ones; the method was immunoSEQ multiplex PCR. The sample shows around 320,000 clones, 70% to 90% of them seen only once. Sequencing used peripheral blood. The receptor set was obtained from a woman aged 30 to 39 who had recovered from COVID-19.

The chain carries TRBV4-1 and TRBJ2-7; 8 bases map to TRBD1. V dropped 6 bases and J dropped 3; count of bases not matched to a gene: 13. The CDR3 loop spans 16 amino acids. Germline values: CDR1 MGHRA, CDR2 YSYEKL. The chain's CDR3 is CASSLYLRQGHYEQYF. The CDR3 nucleotides are TGCGCCAGCAGTCTCTACCTGAGACAGGGGCACTACGAGCAGTACTTC.

This chain uses TRBV7-6 with TRBJ2-3, with D perhaps matching TRBD2 (6 bases). The CDR3 runs to 13 residues. Germline V gene lookup returns CDR1 SGHVS and CDR2 FNYEAQ. V was clipped by 1 base and J by 4 bases, with 6 bases between them. This chain's CDR3 is CASSLGGADTQYF. CDR3 DNA: TGTGCCAGCAGCTTAGGCGGGGCAGATACGCAGTATTTT.

The rearrangement uses TRBV28 and TRBJ1-5; the D is unclear. The length of the CDR3 is 12 residues. Trimming left V 1 base short and J 16 bases short, with 14 bases between. Germline V CDR1 and CDR2: MDHEN, SYDVKM. CDR3 sequence reads: CASSLSGGSPHF. The CDR3 nucleotides are TGTGCCAGCAGTTTATCAGGAGGGAGTCCCCATTTT.

This clone was found once. Other DNA sequences in this sample translate to the same CDR3. This chain uses TRBV28 with TRBJ2-5; D not certain. The germline CDR1 and CDR2 sequences are MDHEN and SYDVKM. Between the trimmed V and J ends, which lost 5 bases and 2 bases, there was a span of 3 bases. This CDR3 comprises 11 residues. CDR3 sequence reads: CASSLQETQYF. CDR3 coding DNA: TGTGCCAGCAGTCTTCAAGAGACCCAGTACTTC.

CDR3 amino acids: CATSDARPTQETQYF. In DNA, the CDR3 is TGTGCCACCAGTGATGCCAGGCCAACCCAAGAGACCCAGTACTTC. The rearrangement links TRBV24-1 to TRBJ2-5, with D hard to call. The CDR3 consists of 15 residues. Germline CDR1 and CDR2: KGHDR and SFDVKD. V was cut by 3 bases and J by 1 base, with 11 bases left in between.

The chain employs TRBV9 and TRBJ1-2; D is possibly TRBD1 (5 bases). Germline loops: CDR1 SGDLS, CDR2 YYNGEE. The V end lost 0 bases, the J end lost 3 bases, and 9 bases lay between the germline ends. The CDR3 is made up of 14 amino acids. CDR3 amino acids: CASSVDGGDYGYTF. CDR3 DNA: TGTGCCAGCAGCGTAGATGGGGGGGACTATGGCTACACCTTC.

V gene TRBV5-4 combines with J gene TRBJ2-5; D is uncertain. Germline CDR1 and CDR2: SGHNT and YYREEE (reference sequence). CDR3 length: 12 residues. Trimming pared 3 bases from V and 4 bases from J, leaving 7 bases between. The DNA for the CDR3 is TGTGCCAGCAGCTCCCCCGGAGAGACCCAGTACTTC. Translation: CASSSPGETQYF. Full variable domain (remainder filled in from reference TRBV5-4 and TRBJ2-5): ETGVTQSPTHLIKTRGQQVTLRCSSQSGHNTVSWYQQALGQGPQFIFQYYREEENGRGNFPPRFSGLQFPNYSSELNVNALELDDSALYLCASSSPGETQYFGPGTRLLVL.

J is TRBJ1-6 and V is TRBV7-2, with D hard to call. The germline gives CDR1 SGHTA, CDR2 FQGNSA. The CDR3 length is 16 residues. Trimming removed 5 bases from V and 0 bases from J, with 11 bases in between. CDR3 nucleotides: TGTGCCAGCAGCCCTGGGAGTAACTCCTATAATTCACCCCTCCACTTT. Protein product: CASSPGSNSYNSPLHF.

This sequence joins TRBV3-1 (or the pseudogene TRBV3-2) and TRBJ2-1; 8 nucleotides match TRBD2. Germline CDR1 LGHDT, CDR2 YNNKEL (reference sequence). The CDR3 has 14 amino acids. V was pared by 7 bases and J by 9 bases, with 11 bases of the junction left unmatched. The CDR3 region is CASTGRTSTGEQFF. The CDR3 coding sequence is TGTGCCAGCACCGGGAGGACTAGCACCGGTGAGCAGTTCTTC.

V gene TRBV30 combines with J gene TRBJ1-2, with unresolved D. This CDR3 comprises 13 residues. The V end lost 3 bases, the J end lost 6 bases, and 14 bases lay between the germline ends. Looked up from germline, CDR1 is GTSNPN and CDR2 is SVGIG (reference sequence). The chain's CDR3 is CAWSPQPRDGYTF. As DNA, the CDR3 is TGTGCCTGGAGCCCACAACCCCGGGATGGCTACACCTTC.

The chain carries TRBV6-5 and TRBJ1-5; 10 bases are a match to TRBD1. CDR1 is MNHEY, CDR2 SVGAGI, per germline. CDR3 size: 15 residues. V lost 2 bases to trimming and J lost 5 bases; unmatched junction nucleotides: 3. Here the CDR3 reads CASSYRDRGDQPQHF. CDR3 DNA sequence: TGTGCCAGCAGTTACCGGGACAGGGGCGATCAGCCCCAGCATTTT.

This sequence joins TRBV30 and TRBJ1-1, with D possibly being TRBD1 (5 bases). V lost 5 bases and J 4 bases, leaving 11 bases between the germline ends. From germline, CDR1 is GTSNPN and CDR2 SVGIG (reference sequence). There are 12 residues in the CDR3. The CDR3 here is CAWAGIFTEAFF. CDR3 in DNA: TGTGCCTGGGCAGGGATCTTCACTGAAGCTTTCTTT.

This clone has just one count. The chain couples TRBV7-7 to TRBJ2-5, with a possible D match to TRBD2 (7 bases). The CDR3 consists of 15 residues. Germline loops: CDR1 SSHAT, CDR2 FNYEAQ (reference sequence). V was clipped by 5 bases and J by 5 bases, with 18 bases between them. The CDR3 sequence: CASSTGGGGGETQYF. CDR3 nucleotide sequence: TGTGCCAGCAGCACCGGCGGGGGCGGAGGGGAGACCCAGTACTTC.

This sequence joins TRBV2 and TRBJ1-4; D unclear. CDR1 and CDR2 from the germline V gene are SNHLY and FYNNEI. V was shortened by 3 bases and J by 1 base, with 9 bases between the two germline ends. The CDR3 has 15 residues. The CDR3 DNA is TGTGCCAGCAGTGAGGTAACAGAAACTAATGAAAAACTGTTTTTT. As protein: CASSEVTETNEKLFF.

V and J are TRBV19 and TRBJ2-5; TRBD1 agrees at 11 bases. The CDR3 extends over 14 amino acids. Trimming removed 5 bases from V and 5 bases from J; junction bases left unmatched: 4. Germline V lookup: CDR1 LNHDA, CDR2 SQIVND (reference sequence). The CDR3 reads CASSWTGGGETQYF. The CDR3 DNA sequence: TGTGCCAGTAGTTGGACAGGGGGCGGGGAGACCCAGTACTTC.

CDR3 DNA: TGTGCCAGCAGCGGGACTCCCTACGAGCAGTACTTC. Protein sequence: CASSGTPYEQYF. This sequence joins TRBV6-5 and TRBJ2-7; weak D call: TRBD2 (6 bases). CDR3 length: 12 residues. In germline, CDR1 is MNHEY, CDR2 SVGAGI. Trimming took 6 bases from V and 2 from J, leaving 8 bases between them.

V and J are TRBV2 and TRBJ1-2; weak D call: TRBD1 (6 bases). CDR1 is SNHLY and CDR2 is FYNNEI in the germline V gene. Deletions cut 8 bases from V and 0 bases from J, with 22 bases between. The CDR3 extends over 17 amino acids. CDR3: CASLPSRTEQANYGYTF. The CDR3, as DNA: TGTGCCAGCCTGCCTAGCCGGACAGAGCAAGCTAACTATGGCTACACCTTC.

The V call is TRBV2, the J call TRBJ2-7; 9 positions match TRBD1. Germline V gene data show CDR1 as SNHLY and CDR2 as FYNNEI. This CDR3 has 14 amino acids. Trimming cost V 6 bases and J 0 bases; bases outside gene matches: 3. CDR3 sequence (DNA): TGTGCCAGCAGGCGGGACAGGGACTCCTACGAGCAGTACTTC. Translating gives CASRRDRDSYEQYF. Full variable domain (remainder filled in from reference TRBV2 and TRBJ2-7): EPEVTQTPSHQVTQMGQEVILRCVPISNHLYFYWYRQILGQKVEFLVSFYNNEISEKSEIFDDQFSVERPDGSNFTLKIRSTKLEDSAMYFCASRRDRDSYEQYFGPGTRLTVT.

This clone was counted once. CDR3 nucleotide sequence: TGTGCCAGCAGTGCAGGGTACAATGAGCAGTTCTTC. Translating gives CASSAGYNEQFF. The chain has TRBV28 and TRBJ2-1; a weak D match, TRBD1 (5 bases). The CDR3 sequence is 12 residues long. Germline CDR1 reads MDHEN; CDR2 reads SYDVKM. V lost 5 bases and J 4 bases, leaving 6 bases between the germline ends.

The rearrangement uses TRBV9 and TRBJ2-2; TRBD2 agrees at 8 bases. The CDR3 runs to 17 residues. Trimming at V came to 3 bases and at J to 4 bases, leaving 11 bases not matched to a gene. Germline loops: CDR1 SGDLS, CDR2 YYNGEE. CDR3 in amino acids: CASSARSTGGATGELFF. The CDR3 bases are TGTGCCAGCAGCGCCCGCTCCACCGGGGGGGCCACCGGGGAGCTGTTTTTT.

The chain has TRBV30 and TRBJ2-7, with TRBD2 matching over 8 bases. The J segment lost 4 bases and the V segment lost 0 bases, leaving 5 bases of the junction unmatched. The CDR3 has 14 residues. Germline V gene sequence: CDR1 GTSNPN, CDR2 SVGIG (reference sequence). CDR3 sequence reads: CAWSVGTGGYEQYF. As DNA, the CDR3 is TGTGCCTGGAGTGTCGGAACGGGAGGGTACGAGCAGTACTTC.

The chain couples TRBV5-4 to TRBJ2-5; the match to TRBD1 covers 7 bases. The J segment lost 0 bases and the V segment lost 5 bases, leaving 10 bases of the junction unmatched. The CDR3 contains 16 residues. Germline values: CDR1 SGHNT, CDR2 YYREEE (reference sequence). This chain's CDR3 is CASRSGQATYQETQYF. Written as DNA, the CDR3 is TGTGCCAGCAGGAGTGGACAGGCAACATACCAAGAGACCCAGTACTTC.

The chain combines TRBV5-4 with TRBJ2-7; tentatively, D is TRBD1 (5 bases). CDR1 is SGHNT, CDR2 YYREEE, per germline (reference sequence). This CDR3 has 14 residues. Trimming cost V 0 bases and J 2 bases, with 9 bases left between them. The CDR3 nucleotides are TGTGCCAGCAGCTTGGCTGGGGCCCCCTACGAGCAGTACTTC. Its protein is CASSLAGAPYEQYF.

The genes are TRBV7-2 and TRBJ1-6; D possibly corresponds to TRBD1 (6 bases). This CDR3 is 13 amino acids long. Trimming took 5 bases from V and 10 from J, leaving 12 bases between them. Germline CDR1 and CDR2: SGHTA and FQGNSA. CDR3 amino acids: CASSAQGRSPLHF. The CDR3, as DNA: TGTGCCAGCAGCGCACAGGGTCGGTCACCCCTCCACTTT.